A single sample is the source of the 17 T cell receptor beta chains below, sequenced in a study of blood T cell repertoires in COVID-19. The method was immunoSEQ multiplex PCR; TCRdb's version includes in-frame clones alone and lacks a portion of them. The table includes 120,000 or so clones, around 80% detected once. The sample consisted of peripheral blood. The receptors here all came from a man aged 60-69 years with active or convalescent COVID-19.

The chain carries TRBV7-2 and TRBJ2-1, with 9 positions matching TRBD2. The CDR3 extends over 15 amino acids. The germline V gene has CDR1 SGHTA and CDR2 FQGNSA. J was trimmed by 12 bases and V by 1 base; bases with no gene match: 10. The CDR3 DNA reads as TGTGCCAGCAGCTTAGACAGCGGGAGGCCTGAGGGGCAGTTCTTC. Encoded protein: CASSLDSGRPEGQFF.

This chain's CDR3 is CASSPSGTRTSYEQYF. DNA of the CDR3: TGTGCCAGCTCACCCAGCGGGACACGGACCTCCTACGAGCAGTACTTC. The chain couples TRBV18 to TRBJ2-7, with D maybe TRBD2 (7 bases). The germline V and J ends were trimmed by 3 bases and 0 bases, with 15 bases remaining between them. The CDR3 spans 16 residues. The germline V gene encodes CDR1 KGHSH and CDR2 LQKENI.

The chain joins TRBV6-2 or TRBV6-3 to TRBJ2-7, with D unclear. The V end was cut by 3 bases, the J end by 0 bases, with 9 bases between. This CDR3 is built from 14 residues. Germline lookup yields CDR1 MNHEY and CDR2 SVGEGT. This CDR3 reads CASSYSPVSYEQYF. The CDR3 DNA reads TGTGCCAGCAGTTATAGTCCGGTCTCCTACGAGCAGTACTTC.

The chain employs TRBV11-3 and TRBJ1-1, with D perhaps TRBD1 (6 bases). The CDR3 has 13 amino acids. Trimming left V 3 bases short and J 4 bases short, with 9 bases between. Germline V gene sequence: CDR1 SGHNT, CDR2 YENEEA. This CDR3 is CASSFGGGTEAFF. CDR3 bases: TGTGCCAGCAGCTTTGGGGGCGGCACTGAAGCTTTCTTT.

This clone has just one count. This chain connects TRBV5-6 to TRBJ2-7; 11 positions agree with TRBD2. V shed 2 bases, J shed 3 bases, and the junction held 1 base outside the gene matches. The CDR3 loop spans 14 amino acids. Germline V gene sequence: CDR1 SGHDT, CDR2 YYEEEE. The CDR3 nucleotides read TGTGCCAGCAGCTTTAGCGGGAGGGACTACGAGCAGTACTTC. Residues: CASSFSGRDYEQYF.

The V and J genes are TRBV24-1 and TRBJ2-3, with D maybe TRBD1 (5 bases). The CDR3 spans 15 residues. The germline CDR1 and CDR2 sequences are KGHDR and SFDVKD. Trimming pared 5 bases from V and 1 base from J, leaving 12 bases between. CDR3 loop: CATSAQTDGTDTQYF. CDR3 DNA sequence: TGTGCCACCAGTGCCCAGACAGATGGCACAGATACGCAGTATTTT.

The rearrangement uses TRBV6-6 and TRBJ1-5; 8 bases map to TRBD1. V trimming: 2 bases; J trimming: 7 bases; junction bases outside the gene matches: 4. The germline V gene encodes CDR1 MNHNY and CDR2 SVGAGI (reference sequence). The CDR3 runs to 14 residues. CDR3 sequence (DNA): TGTGCCAGCAGTTACGACAGGGGTGACCAGCCCCAGCATTTT. This sequence encodes CASSYDRGDQPQHF.

In this sample, this clone turned up once. The V and J genes are TRBV6-5 and TRBJ2-2; 10 bases agree with TRBD1. CDR3 length: 15 amino acids. V gave up 6 bases and J gave up 5 bases; unmatched junction bases: 6. CDR1 is MNHEY, CDR2 SVGAGI, per germline. The CDR3 region has the DNA TGTGCCAGCAGACCCGGGACAGGGGAAACCGGGGAGCTGTTTTTT. It encodes CASRPGTGETGELFF.

The genes are TRBV18 and TRBJ2-7, with 10 bases that match TRBD2. Germline assignment: CDR1 KGHSH and CDR2 LQKENI. This CDR3 spans 15 amino acids. V trimming: 3 bases; J trimming: 1 base; junction bases outside the gene matches: 3. CDR3 DNA: TGTGCCAGCTCACCCGGACTAGCGGAATCCTACGAGCAGTACTTC. Its protein product is CASSPGLAESYEQYF.

The chain has TRBV7-9 and TRBJ1-2; unclear D gene. V lost 5 bases to trimming and J lost 7 bases, with 11 bases between them. CDR3 length: 12 amino acids. Germline V gene data show CDR1 as SEHNR and CDR2 as FQNEAQ (reference sequence). The CDR3 here is CASSLDKSGYTF. Here the CDR3 DNA reads TGTGCCAGCAGCCTCGACAAGAGTGGCTACACCTTC.

This clone was recorded at least ten times. The rearrangement joins TRBV10-1 to TRBJ2-7, with TRBD2 identical over 10 bases. CDR1 is WNHNN, CDR2 SYGVQD, per germline (reference sequence). The CDR3 spans 16 residues. The V and J ends lost 5 bases and 3 bases, in that order; junction bases with no gene match: 10. The CDR3 DNA sequence: TGCGCCAGCAGTTCGCCCCCGGGACTAGCGTGCTACGAGCAGTACTTC. This translates into CASSSPPGLACYEQYF.

This clone occurred once. This chain's CDR3 is CASSLREGGYEQFF. CDR3 coding DNA: TGTGCCAGCAGCTTGCGGGAGGGCGGCTATGAGCAGTTCTTC. The genes are TRBV7-3 and TRBJ2-1; 9 bases map to TRBD2. The CDR3 length is 14 residues. The trim removed 3 bases at V and 8 bases at J, leaving 5 bases unmatched. The germline V gene has CDR1 SGHTA and CDR2 FQGTGA.

The chain couples TRBV27 to TRBJ2-3, with unresolved D. Germline V CDR1 and CDR2: MNHEY, SMNVEV (reference sequence). CDR3 size: 12 residues. V shed 3 bases and J shed 4 bases, with 5 bases lying between them. The CDR3 spells CASSFLADTQYF. CDR3 nucleotide sequence: TGTGCCAGCAGTTTCCTTGCAGATACGCAGTATTTT.

The V call is TRBV30, the J call TRBJ2-1, with 7 bases lining up with TRBD1. Germline V gene data show CDR1 as GTSNPN and CDR2 as SVGIG (reference sequence). CDR3 length equals 14 residues. V shed 4 bases, J shed 4 bases, and the junction held 7 bases outside the gene matches. CDR3 in amino acids: CAWNQQGPYNEQFF. DNA of the CDR3: TGTGCCTGGAACCAACAGGGGCCGTACAATGAGCAGTTCTTC.

This clone has at least ten counts. V gene TRBV10-3 combines with J gene TRBJ1-2; D might be TRBD1 (5 bases). Trimming took off 10 bases at V and 4 bases at J, with 16 bases between the two ends. This CDR3 comprises 13 residues. Germline CDR1 and CDR2: ENHRY and SYGVKD. The CDR3 sequence: CATRAGFTYGYTF. CDR3 coding DNA: TGTGCCACCCGGGCAGGGTTTACCTATGGCTACACCTTC.

The V call is TRBV4-3, the J call TRBJ1-4; maybe TRBD1 (6 bases). CDR1 is LGHNA and CDR2 is YSLEER in the germline V gene. Deletions cut 0 bases from V and 7 bases from J, with 12 bases between. The CDR3 runs 15 residues. This chain's CDR3 is CASSQDPRGSEKLFF. In DNA form, the CDR3 reads TGCGCCAGCAGCCAAGATCCCAGGGGAAGTGAAAAACTGTTTTTT.

In its sample, this clone was seen a few times. This chain joins TRBV7-3 and TRBJ2-3, with TRBD2 identical over 8 bases. J gave up 8 bases and V 4 bases, and 26 bases lay outside the gene matches. The CDR3 is 20 residues long. From germline, CDR1 is SGHTA and CDR2 FQGTGA. DNA of the CDR3: TGTGCCAGCAGCTCACATACATCTCCCTGCGGGACTAGGGGCACCGGTACGCAGTATTTT. The encoded protein is CASSSHTSPCGTRGTGTQYF.